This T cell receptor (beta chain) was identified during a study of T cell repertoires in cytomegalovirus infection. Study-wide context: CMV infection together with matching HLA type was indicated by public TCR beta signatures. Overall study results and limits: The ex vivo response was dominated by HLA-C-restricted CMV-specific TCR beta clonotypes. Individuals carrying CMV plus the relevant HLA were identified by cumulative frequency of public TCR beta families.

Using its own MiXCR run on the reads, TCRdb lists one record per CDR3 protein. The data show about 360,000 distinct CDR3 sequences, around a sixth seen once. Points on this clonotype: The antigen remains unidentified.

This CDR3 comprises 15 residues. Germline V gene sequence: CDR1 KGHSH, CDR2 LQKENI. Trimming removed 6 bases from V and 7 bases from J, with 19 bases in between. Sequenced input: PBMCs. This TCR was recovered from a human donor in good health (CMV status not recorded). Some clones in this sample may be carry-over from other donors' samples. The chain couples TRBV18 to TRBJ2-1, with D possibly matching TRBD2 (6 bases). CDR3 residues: CASSRTSTDKNEQFF. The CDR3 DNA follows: TGTGCCAGCTCCCGCACTAGCACCGATAAGAATGAGCAGTTCTTC.